What follows describes a single TCR beta chain. This clone was counted many times. Its antigen is currently not known. With the read ending 3 residues before the CDR3 end, the germline J gene is used to fill in that end. Both CVID patients and healthy controls were predominantly of Caucasian heritage. Heparinized peripheral whole blood samples of about 5 to 9 ml were obtained from each donor. TCRbeta CDR3 repertoires were sequenced from genomic DNA of adults with common variable immune deficiency (CVID) and healthy adult controls. A total of some 22 healthy adult volunteers (about twelve female and 10 or so male; age range roughly 20 to 66 years, mean age approximately 35) were included in the control group. To isolate peripheral blood mononuclear cells, diluted blood was subjected to density centrifugation over Hypaque 1077 or Ficoll-Paque. Genomic DNA was extracted from unsorted mononuclear cells by Qiagen column purification or by a centrifugation-based method.

This sample is part of a study of T cell clonality in common variable immunodeficiency (dated by TCRdb to between 2015 and 2016). From V the trimming removes 3 bases and from J it removes 0 bases, while the gene matches leave 6 bases of the junction unaccounted for. Measured from the cysteine to the phenylalanine, the CDR3 is 16 residues long. Shown are 39 bases from within the CDR3, in frame from base 1. What the research found in general, with its limitations: Fewer deletions and N-nucleotide insertions were reportedly observed in CVID TCRbeta sequences, and highly modified clones with 13 or more V deletions were reportedly absent from CVID TCRbeta sequences. Healthy controls shared more TCRbeta clones with each other than CVID subjects shared among themselves (p < 0.0001). Correlations of repertoire features with clinical complications were constrained by heterogeneity among patients within the CVID cohort. Compared with healthy controls, CVID subjects showed increased TCRbeta clonality (t-test p = 0.018), a feature most characteristic of about a third of subjects. Even though DNA input was the same, control samples had an average of around 81,000 unique sequences each, compared with about 32,000 in CVID samples. The authors noted that sequencing repertoires of T cell subpopulations would be needed to clarify what caused the increased clonality in CVID.

Equivalent amounts of genomic DNA from CVID and control samples were used as sequencing input. For every sample, a 60 bp segment covering the rearranged TCRbeta CDR3 region was amplified and then sequenced. The immunoSEQ assay, a bias-corrected multiplex PCR with high-throughput sequencing, was employed for TCRbeta amplification. In the source study's methods: Each unique nucleotide sequence was treated as a clone and annotated with V, D and J genes, copy number and frequency. Sequences were labeled productive if in frame, and non-productive if out of frame or containing stop codons. Clonality was calculated from Shannon's entropy as previously described. The predicted amino acid sequences of productive clones were used to derive the mean CDR3 Kyte-Doolittle hydropathy. Hierarchical clustering of scaled V gene usage was performed with the R hclust function using Manhattan distance and complete linkage. Sharing of clones by CDR3 amino acid sequence was evaluated by resampling 12 repertoires per group over 100 rounds. Repertoires were searched for 70 published EBV-specific and 245 published CMV-specific TCRbeta sequences. After two CVID samples that produced fewer than 10,000 sequences were dropped from the analysis, 35 to 50 CVID repertoires remained. TCRdb re-hosts the immuneACCESS table, in-frame sequences only. Its copies lack some clones; in the studies checked, an unresolved V gene accounts for under half of them, and the cause for the rest is not known. V, J and clone size were drawn from that table, and D and trimming were deduced from the DNA. The sample counts around 39,000 clones, each observed more than once. Roughly 3% of the sample belongs to the ten largest clones.

The chain is encoded by TRBV12-3 or TRBV12-4 joined to TRBJ1-2, and 8 junctional nucleotides match TRBD1. Sequences were obtained from peripheral blood mononuclear cells. The TCR comes from a person aged 18 to 75 in good health. The DNA read from the CDR3 is TGTGCCAGCAGTTTGCCAGGGGGCACTTCTAACTATGGC. Its product reads: CASSLPGGTSNYG. In full, the CDR3 reads CASSLPGGTSNYGYTF.